These 19 T cell receptor beta chains were all obtained from the same sample, sequenced in a study of OX40 agonist ivuxolimab in advanced cancers. TCRdb's copy holds only in-frame clones and misses some; the assay was immunoSEQ multiplex PCR. This table holds about 60,000 clones, roughly 93% found once. The source was CD4+ or CD8+ T cells sorted from blood, collected in a trial of the OX40 agonist ivuxolimab. Source of these receptors: an adult with an advanced solid tumor such as melanoma, head and neck, liver or kidney cancer.

The chain recombines TRBV9 with TRBJ2-2, with TRBD2 matching 8 bases. Germline values: CDR1 SGDLS, CDR2 YYNGEE. Losses at the gene ends were 4 bases for V and 2 bases for J; bases not matched to a gene: 7. CDR3 size: 16 residues. The DNA for the CDR3 is TGTGCCAGCAGCCCCCGACTAGCGCAAAACACCGGGGAGCTGTTTTTT. Protein product: CASSPRLAQNTGELFF.

This clone has only one observation. The chain links TRBV5-4 to TRBJ2-5; 8 bases map to TRBD2. J gave up 4 bases and V 3 bases, and 8 bases lay outside the gene matches. The germline V gene encodes CDR1 SGHNT and CDR2 YYREEE (reference sequence). The CDR3 consists of 15 residues. The CDR3: CASSSLGRGRETQYF. The CDR3 nucleotides read TGTGCCAGCAGCTCCCTCGGGAGGGGGAGAGAGACCCAGTACTTC.

This chain links TRBV27 with TRBJ1-2; D gene uncertain. Trimming stripped 4 bases from V and 2 bases from J, with 8 bases between. The CDR3 spans 13 residues. The germline CDR1 and CDR2 sequences are MNHEY and SMNVEV (reference sequence). CDR3 protein: CASSYGENYGYTF. As DNA, the CDR3 is TGTGCCAGCAGTTATGGGGAAAACTATGGCTACACCTTC.

CDR3 region: CASSSQARYVEAFF. The CDR3 coding sequence is TGTGCCAGCAGCTCCCAAGCCCGCTATGTCGAAGCTTTCTTT. The gene calls are TRBV7-2 and TRBJ1-1; D gene ambiguous. Germline V gene lookup returns CDR1 SGHTA and CDR2 FQGNSA. The CDR3 loop spans 14 amino acids. V lost 4 bases and J lost 8, with 17 bases in between. Combining the CDR3 with reference TRBV7-2 and TRBJ1-1 gives the whole variable domain GAGVSQSPSNKVTEKGKDVELRCDPISGHTALYWYRQSLGQGLEFLIYFQGNSAPDKSGLPSDRFSAERTGGSVSTLTIQRTQQEDSAVYLCASSSQARYVEAFFGQGTRLTVV.

The V and J genes are TRBV30 and TRBJ2-3, with unresolved D. CDR3 length equals 13 residues. Germline CDR1 and CDR2: GTSNPN and SVGIG (reference sequence). V lost 5 bases and J 2 bases, leaving 11 bases between the germline ends. CDR3 protein: CAWGPVATDTQYF. CDR3 coding DNA: TGTGCCTGGGGGCCTGTGGCCACAGATACGCAGTATTTT.

The chain has TRBV9 and TRBJ2-1, with 11 nucleotides matching TRBD2. Unmatched junction bases numbered 4, after V lost 0 bases and J lost 8 bases. CDR1 is SGDLS, CDR2 YYNGEE, per germline. The CDR3 covers 15 residues. CDR3 bases: TGTGCCAGCAGCGTAGCCCTAGCGGGAGGCTATGAGCAGTTCTTC. Amino acids: CASSVALAGGYEQFF. The complete variable domain, with remaining parts taken from reference TRBV9 and TRBJ2-1, reads DSGVTQTPKHLITATGQRVTLRCSPRSGDLSVYWYQQSLDQGLQFLIQYYNGEERAKGNILERFSAQQFPDLHSELNLSSLELGDSALYFCASSVALAGGYEQFFGPGTRLTVL.

This clone came up once. V and J are TRBV4-3 and TRBJ2-3, with 9 bases matching TRBD2. The CDR3 runs to 21 residues. Germline V CDR1 and CDR2: LGHNA, YSLEER. Losses at the gene ends were 1 base for V and 6 bases for J; bases not matched to a gene: 23. The CDR3 reads CASSQGSRFPPYAGGPDTQYF. In DNA, the CDR3 is TGCGCCAGCAGCCAAGGGAGTAGGTTCCCCCCCTACGCGGGAGGGCCGGATACGCAGTATTTT.

The chain has TRBV9 and TRBJ2-5, with D possibly matching TRBD2 (6 bases). The CDR3 covers 16 residues. Germline CDR1 and CDR2: SGDLS and YYNGEE. Trimming removed 4 bases from V and 4 bases from J, with 20 bases in between. The CDR3 sequence: CASSPRPGTYVETQYF. In DNA form, the CDR3 reads TGTGCCAGCAGCCCCCGCCCCGGGACTTACGTAGAGACCCAGTACTTC.

This rearrangement joins TRBV20-1 to TRBJ2-7, with no clear D. Per germline, CDR1 DFQATT and CDR2 SNEGSKA (reference sequence). The V end lost 2 bases, the J end lost 4 bases, and 6 bases lay between the germline ends. The CDR3 is made up of 11 amino acids. Written as DNA, the CDR3 is TGCAGTGCTAGAATCCTATACGAGCAGTACTTC. Amino acid sequence: CSARILYEQYF.

The chain recombines TRBV6-5 with TRBJ2-1; 10 bases fit TRBD2. V gave up 0 bases and J gave up 10 bases; unmatched junction bases: 9. Germline assignment: CDR1 MNHEY and CDR2 SVGAGI. This CDR3 is built from 16 residues. CDR3 DNA: TGTGCCAGCAGTTACTCTCTAGCGGGAGCTTTCGACGAGCAGTTCTTC. This encodes CASSYSLAGAFDEQFF.

The rearrangement uses TRBV4-2 and TRBJ1-3, with TRBD1 as a possible D gene (6 bases). The CDR3 sequence is 17 residues long. Looked up from germline, CDR1 is LGHNA and CDR2 is YNFKEQ. Between the trimmed V and J ends, which lost 8 bases and 0 bases, there was a span of 20 bases. CDR3 region: CASRDRDTSLSGNTIYF. For the CDR3, the DNA is TGTGCCAGCCGAGACCGGGACACCTCCCTCTCTGGAAACACCATATATTTT.

The chain has TRBV7-9 and TRBJ2-7; D might be TRBD1 or TRBD2, each matching 6 bases. V lost 6 bases and J lost 7, with 25 bases in between. The CDR3 totals 16 residues. Germline V CDR1 and CDR2: SEHNR, FQNEAQ (reference sequence). The CDR3 region has the DNA TGTGCCAGCAGTTCACCTCCGGGGGCTAGATATGGTGAGCAGTACTTC. Protein sequence: CASSSPPGARYGEQYF.

This rearrangement joins TRBV29-1 to TRBJ2-7; D uncertain. CDR3 length: 12 residues. V shed 0 bases and J shed 3 bases, with 6 bases lying between them. Germline values: CDR1 SQVTM, CDR2 ANQGSEA. CDR3 in amino acids: CSVEEQNYEQYF. The CDR3 coding sequence is TGCAGCGTTGAAGAGCAGAACTACGAGCAGTACTTC.

The V call is TRBV7-2, the J call TRBJ2-7; 8 nucleotides agree with TRBD2. Germline assignment: CDR1 SGHTA and CDR2 FQGNSA. The CDR3 is 16 residues long. After removal of 1 base from V and 4 bases from J, the junction contained 9 bases not matched to a gene. The CDR3 DNA reads TGTGCCAGCAGCTTAGACATAGCGGGACTAGGGTACGAGCAGTACTTC. Translating it yields CASSLDIAGLGYEQYF. Drawing the rest from reference TRBV7-2 and TRBJ2-7, the complete variable domain is GAGVSQSPSNKVTEKGKDVELRCDPISGHTALYWYRQSLGQGLEFLIYFQGNSAPDKSGLPSDRFSAERTGGSVSTLTIQRTQQEDSAVYLCASSLDIAGLGYEQYFGPGTRLTVT.

This chain connects TRBV5-1 to TRBJ1-1, with D perhaps matching TRBD1 (6 bases). Germline V gene data show CDR1 as SGHRS and CDR2 as YFSETQ. This CDR3 is built from 14 residues. The V end lost 4 bases, the J end lost 5 bases, and 15 bases lay between the germline ends. CDR3 sequence reads: CASSLAGAGTEAFF. The CDR3, as DNA: TGCGCCAGCAGCCTGGCAGGGGCAGGAACTGAAGCTTTCTTT.

The J gene is TRBJ1-1, the V gene TRBV27; D gene unclear. Trimming cost V 5 bases and J 0 bases, with 16 bases left between them. The CDR3 sequence is 16 residues long. The germline V gene has CDR1 MNHEY and CDR2 SMNVEV (reference sequence). The CDR3 here is CASSPNPYGMNTEAFF. The CDR3 nucleotides read TGTGCCAGCAGTCCTAATCCCTACGGCATGAACACTGAAGCTTTCTTT.

The V call is TRBV5-4, the J call TRBJ1-1; TRBD1 matches 9 bases. Per the germline V gene, CDR1 is SGHNT and CDR2 is YYREEE (reference sequence). V lost 3 bases, J lost 4 bases, and 4 bases stayed unmatched. The CDR3 totals 14 residues. CDR3 protein: CASSWTGEGTEAFF. CDR3 nucleotide sequence: TGTGCCAGCAGCTGGACAGGGGAGGGCACTGAAGCTTTCTTT.

The chain is built from TRBV7-6 and TRBJ2-5; the D gene is possibly TRBD1 (6 bases). The CDR3 sequence is 14 residues long. Germline-derived CDR1 and CDR2 are SGHVS and FNYEAQ. V was shortened by 5 bases and J by 4 bases, with 14 bases between the two germline ends. The CDR3 bases are TGTGCCAGCAGCGCTTTACAGGGTTTAGAGACCCAGTACTTC. It codes for CASSALQGLETQYF. Complete variable domain (other parts from reference TRBV7-6 and TRBJ2-5): GAGVSQSPRYKVTKRGQDVALRCDPISGHVSLYWYRQALGQGPEFLTYFNYEAQQDKSGLPNDRFSAERPEGSISTLTIQRTEQRDSAMYRCASSALQGLETQYFGPGTRLLVL.

The chain links TRBV27 to TRBJ1-1; D is unclear. CDR3 size: 12 residues. Trimming pared 3 bases from V and 6 bases from J, leaving 8 bases between. Per the germline V gene, CDR1 is MNHEY and CDR2 is SMNVEV (reference sequence). Here the CDR3 reads CASSFRGAEAFF. The DNA of the CDR3 is TGTGCCAGCAGTTTTCGGGGTGCTGAAGCTTTCTTT.